A selection of T cell receptor beta chains follows, all from one sample in a study of vaccination and CD4 T cells after COVID-19. No antigen has been identified for these receptors. Using its own MiXCR run on the PCR reads, TCRdb lists one record per CDR3 protein. This table has under 7,000 distinct CDR3 sequences, 25% to 35% appearing once. Sequencing used CD4+ T cells from blood, cultured in vitro, obtained after SARS-CoV-2 vaccination. The receptor set was obtained from a human donor who had recovered from COVID-19. Both conserved end residues are part of each CDR3. Each record gives: clone size, V gene, J gene, D gene, CDR3 DNA, CDR3 protein. The D gene is left open where the match is weak. Clone size appears in some rows only: once, few, many, or a class for an expanded clone.

>few|TRBV20-1|TRBJ2-7|TRBD2
TGCAGTGCTAGTTTAACGGGACTATCTTACGAGCAGTACTTC
CSASLTGLSYEQYF
>-|TRBV11-3|TRBJ2-3|-
TGTGCCAGCATTACTCCGGGACTTTGCACAGATACGCAGTATTTT
CASITPGLCTDTQYF
>large|TRBV20-1|TRBJ1-2|TRBD1
TGCAGTGCTTTGGACAGGGGGAGCCTCTACGTCTATGGCTACACCTTC
CSALDRGSLYVYGYTF
>-|TRBV20-1|TRBJ1-6|-
TGCAGTGCTCGGGGACGGTCGTTGGATAATTCACCCCTCCACTTT
CSARGRSLDNSPLHF
>-|TRBV20-1|TRBJ2-2|-
TGCAGTGCTACCGGGACGACCGGGGAGCTGTTTTTT
CSATGTTGELFF
>-|TRBV12-3/TRBV12-4|TRBJ2-5|-
TGTGCCAGCAGTCCCAGGACGGGCCAAGAGACCCAGTACTTC
CASSPRTGQETQYF
>-|TRBV6-1|TRBJ2-1|-
TGTGCCAGCAGTACCACAGGGTCGAATGAGCAGTTCTTC
CASSTTGSNEQFF
>-|TRBV20-1|TRBJ2-3|TRBD2
TGCAGTGCCCTATGGACTAGCGGGGGCACAGATACGCAGTATTTT
CSALWTSGGTDTQYF
>-|TRBV6-4|TRBJ2-1|TRBD1
TGTGCCAGCAGTGGGACAGGGGGCGTTTACAATGAGCAGTTCTTC
CASSGTGGVYNEQFF
>few|TRBV20-1|TRBJ2-1|-
TGCAGTGCTATACAGAGACGGGGAGCCAATGAGCAGTTCTTC
CSAIQRRGANEQFF
>-|TRBV6-5|TRBJ1-1|-
TGTGCCAGCAGTTACTCGCTTCAGGGGCCTGAAGCTTTCTTT
CASSYSLQGPEAFF
>medium-sized|TRBV7-2|TRBJ1-2|TRBD1
TGTGCCAGCACCATGGACAGGGGAAGGTATGGCTACACCTTC
CASTMDRGRYGYTF
>large|TRBV15|TRBJ1-5|-
TGTGCCACCAGCGAGCGGGGGTATGGCCAGCATTTT
CATSERGYGQHF
>-|TRBV7-2|TRBJ2-7|-
TGTGCCAGCAGCTTTGGGGGCAGAAACGAGCAGTACTTC
CASSFGGRNEQYF
>few|TRBV7-6|TRBJ1-1|-
TGTGCCAGCAGCTTAAGGGGTGGGACAAGAGGCACTGAAGCTTTCTTT
CASSLRGGTRGTEAFF
>few|TRBV28|TRBJ2-7|-
TGTGCCAGCACCGGAAGCCTCGTCTACGAGCAGTACTTC
CASTGSLVYEQYF
>medium-sized|TRBV28|TRBJ2-6|TRBD1
TGTGCCAGCAGTCGCTCGGGACAGCTCTCTGGGGCCAACGTCCTGACTTTC
CASSRSGQLSGANVLTF
>-|TRBV20-1|TRBJ2-1|TRBD1
TGCAGTGCTCCTCGGTCCTTGGACAGGGCTTTATACAATGAGCAGTTCTTC
CSAPRSLDRALYNEQFF
>-|TRBV19|TRBJ1-1|-
TGTGCCAGTAGTACTTTCTCCTACGGGAACACTGAAGCTTTCTTT
CASSTFSYGNTEAFF
>-|TRBV28|TRBJ1-5|-
TGTGCCAGCAGTTTTGTGGGAAGGAGCAATCAGCCCCAGCATTTT
CASSFVGRSNQPQHF
>-|TRBV4-3|TRBJ2-5|-
TGCACCAGCAGCCAACTTTTGGACGCCCGGGCGGTGGCCCAGTACTTC
CTSSQLLDARAVAQYF
>medium-sized|TRBV15|TRBJ2-7|-
TGTGCCACCAGCAGAGATCAGAACGCCCCCGAGCAGTACTTC
CATSRDQNAPEQYF
>few|TRBV6-1|TRBJ1-2|-
TGTGCCAGCAGCCGGCGGGGTGTCGGGATCGATGGCTACACCTTC
CASSRRGVGIDGYTF
>-|TRBV7-2|TRBJ2-3|-
TGTGCCAGCAGCTTAGGGATCCCTGGTACAGATACGCAGTATTTT
CASSLGIPGTDTQYF
>-|TRBV19|TRBJ2-1|TRBD2
TGTGCCAGTAGTTTGGGGGAGGGCCGTGAGCAGTTCTTC
CASSLGEGREQFF
>medium-sized|TRBV20-1|TRBJ1-6|-
TGCAGTGCGATTAGGGGGACCTCCTATAATTCACCCCTCCACTTT
CSAIRGTSYNSPLHF
>few|TRBV4-3|TRBJ2-7|-
TGCGCCAGCAGCCAATCCGCTGGGGGCGAGCAGTACTTC
CASSQSAGGEQYF
>-|TRBV6-1|TRBJ2-3|-
TGTGCCAGCAGCGCGCAGTATTTT
CASSAQYF
>few|TRBV20-1|TRBJ2-7|-
TGCAGTGCTCATATAAACCGGGGTACTCCCTACGAGCAGTACTTC
CSAHINRGTPYEQYF
>-|TRBV28|TRBJ2-7|TRBD1
TGTGCCAGCAGTTTCTTCCAGGGACAGGGTGGAGAGCAGTACTTC
CASSFFQGQGGEQYF
>-|TRBV28|TRBJ1-2|-
TGTGCCAGCTTAGGGGGGGCGAGAATCGGCTACACCTTC
CASLGGARIGYTF
>large|TRBV7-8|TRBJ2-7|-
TGTGCCAGCAGCTCCAAGGCCTCCTACGAGCAGTACTTC
CASSSKASYEQYF
>large|TRBV20-1|TRBJ1-6|TRBD1
TGCAGTGCGAAGCGAACACAGGGGCATAATTCACCCCTCCACTTT
CSAKRTQGHNSPLHF
>few|TRBV6-1|TRBJ2-1|-
TGTGCCAGCACCAGCGCCGGGACCAGCAAGGGAAATGAGCAGTTCTTC
CASTSAGTSKGNEQFF
>-|TRBV27|TRBJ2-3|TRBD2
TGTGCCAGCAGTACTCGCCCCGGGACTAGCGCCTTTGGCACAGATACGCAGTATTTT
CASSTRPGTSAFGTDTQYF
>-|TRBV4-1|TRBJ1-1|-
TGCGCCAGCAGCCAAGAAGGTAGGGGGGGGGTGGCTTTCTTT
CASSQEGRGGVAFF
>-|TRBV4-1|TRBJ1-2|TRBD1
TGCGCCAGCAGCCACCCCCCCTCGGGGGCAGGGGGCGGCTACACCTTC
CASSHPPSGAGGGYTF
>-|TRBV6-1|TRBJ1-2|-
TGTGCCAGCAGCGCCACTCGGGGCTCCGTCTATGGCTACACCTTC
CASSATRGSVYGYTF
>-|TRBV28|TRBJ1-2|-
TGTGCCAGCAGTTTATGGGGGCGTAACTATGGCTACACCTTC
CASSLWGRNYGYTF
>medium-sized|TRBV7-2|TRBJ1-2|-
TGTGCCAGCAGCTTAGCGGAAGAATTGTATGGCTACACCTTC
CASSLAEELYGYTF
>-|TRBV18|TRBJ2-7|-
TGTGCCAGCTCACCACCGTCCCCCGCCTACGAGCAGTACTTC
CASSPPSPAYEQYF
>-|TRBV19|TRBJ2-5|TRBD1
TGTGCCAGTAGTATAGTTGGGACAGCCCAAGAGACCCAGTACTTC
CASSIVGTAQETQYF
>few|TRBV20-1|TRBJ2-5|TRBD2
TGCAGTGCTAGACCCCTAGCGGGGTTTGAGACCCAGTACTTC
CSARPLAGFETQYF
>few|TRBV24-1|TRBJ2-5|-
TGTGCCACCAGTGATCCCGAGCGAGCGGGCGAGACCCAGTACTTC
CATSDPERAGETQYF
>-|TRBV6-1|TRBJ1-1|-
TGTGCCAGCAGCGGTTACCTGAACACTGAAGCTTTCTTT
CASSGYLNTEAFF
>medium-sized|TRBV20-1|TRBJ1-6|TRBD1
TGCAGTGCTAGAGTCCCGACAGGGAGAGGATCACCCCTCCACTTT
CSARVPTGRGSPLHF
>-|TRBV28|TRBJ2-7|TRBD1
TGTGCCAGCAGTTCGCAAGGACAGGGCTCCTACGAGCAGTACTTC
CASSSQGQGSYEQYF
>-|TRBV6-1|TRBJ2-7|TRBD1
TGTGCCAGCGCGACCGGGACAGGACTCTACGAGCAGTACTTC
CASATGTGLYEQYF